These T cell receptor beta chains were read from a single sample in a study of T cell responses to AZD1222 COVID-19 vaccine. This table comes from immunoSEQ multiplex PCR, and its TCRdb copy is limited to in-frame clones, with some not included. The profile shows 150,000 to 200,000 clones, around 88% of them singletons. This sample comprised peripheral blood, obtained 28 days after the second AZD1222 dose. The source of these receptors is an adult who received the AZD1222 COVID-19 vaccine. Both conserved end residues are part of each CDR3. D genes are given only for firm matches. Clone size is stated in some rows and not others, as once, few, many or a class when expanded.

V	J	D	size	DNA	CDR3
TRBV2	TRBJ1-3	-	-	TGTGCCAGCAGTGAAACCCCGACACCCACTTCTGGAAACACCATATATTTT	CASSETPTPTSGNTIYF
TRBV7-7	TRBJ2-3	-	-	TGTGCTAGCAGCGTGATCGGCACAGATACGCAGTATTTT	CASSVIGTDTQYF
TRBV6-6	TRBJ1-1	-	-	TGTGCCAGCAGTTACGGCTCCGGAGTGGGGACTGAAGCTTTCTTT	CASSYGSGVGTEAFF
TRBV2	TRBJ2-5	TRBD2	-	TGTGCCAGCAGTGAAGATACGCTGAGCGGGGGGGCGACCCAGTACTTC	CASSEDTLSGGATQYF
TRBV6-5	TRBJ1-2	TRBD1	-	TGTGCCAGCATCTTACCGGGGACAGGGGGGAATGGCTACACCTTC	CASILPGTGGNGYTF
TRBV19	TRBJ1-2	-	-	TGTGCCACCAAGCACGAAAACTATGGCTACACCTTC	CATKHENYGYTF
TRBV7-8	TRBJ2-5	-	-	TGTGCCAGCACCACGTCGAGCGGGTTTGAGACCCAGTACTTC	CASTTSSGFETQYF
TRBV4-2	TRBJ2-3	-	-	TGTGCCAGCAGCCAAGTTGTCTCGGGACCTTATACGTTGCAGTATTTT	CASSQVVSGPYTLQYF
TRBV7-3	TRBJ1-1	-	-	TGTGCCAGCAGCCTCCATAGCGGGACACCGAACACTGAAGCTTTCTTT	CASSLHSGTPNTEAFF
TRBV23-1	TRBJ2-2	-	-	TGCGCCGCAAGACTTACGCTGAACACCGGGGAGCTGTTTTTT	CAARLTLNTGELFF
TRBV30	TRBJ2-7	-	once	TGTGCCTGGAGTGTAGGCCCAGCAACCCAGTACTTC	CAWSVGPATQYF
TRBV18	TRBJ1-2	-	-	TGTGCCAGCTCACCACAGGGTAACTATGGCTACACCTTC	CASSPQGNYGYTF
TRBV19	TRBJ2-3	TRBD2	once	TGTGCCAGTAGTAGCCCCCCGGCTAGCGGGGGCGCCGGACCACCAGATACGCAGTATTTT	CASSSPPASGGAGPPDTQYF
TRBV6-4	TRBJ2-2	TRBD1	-	TGTGCCAGCAGTGAGGACAGGGACACCGGGGAGCTGTTTTTT	CASSEDRDTGELFF
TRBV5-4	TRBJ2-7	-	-	TGTGCCAGCAGCTTAACGACGGTCTCCTACGAGCAGTACTTC	CASSLTTVSYEQYF
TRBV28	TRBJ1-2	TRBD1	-	TGTGCCAGCACTCTCGGACAGGGACGCTATGGCTACACCTTC	CASTLGQGRYGYTF
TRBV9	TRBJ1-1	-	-	TGTGCCAGCAGCGTAGTCGGGGCGGGGAACACTGAAGCTTTCTTT	CASSVVGAGNTEAFF
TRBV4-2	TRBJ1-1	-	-	TGTGCCAGCAGCCAAGATTCAGGGTTCGTTGAAGCTTTCTTT	CASSQDSGFVEAFF
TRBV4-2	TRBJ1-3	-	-	TGTGCCAGCAGCCAAGTGAATGGCGCGGGAGCTGCGGCTGGAAACACCATATATTTT	CASSQVNGAGAAAGNTIYF
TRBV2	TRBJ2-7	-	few	TGTGCCAGCAGTGAAGGCTACGAGCAGTACTTC	CASSEGYEQYF
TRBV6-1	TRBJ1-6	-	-	TGTGCCAGCAGTGAATTTTACTGGGTCGCTTCACCCCTCCACTTT	CASSEFYWVASPLHF
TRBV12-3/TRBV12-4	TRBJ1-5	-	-	TGTGCCAGCAGTTTAAATAGCAATCAGCCCCAGCATTTT	CASSLNSNQPQHF
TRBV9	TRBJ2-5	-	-	TGTGCCAGCAGCGTAGGCGGGTCCCAAGAGACCCAGTACTTC	CASSVGGSQETQYF
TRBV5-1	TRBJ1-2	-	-	TGCGCCAGCAGCTTGGGACTGCGCTATGGCTACACCTTC	CASSLGLRYGYTF
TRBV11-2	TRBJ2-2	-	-	TGTGCCAGTAAAGAGAACACCGGGGAGCTGTTTTTT	CASKENTGELFF
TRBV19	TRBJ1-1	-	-	TGTGCCAGTAGTGCCAGGGGAAGGACTGAAGCTTTCTTT	CASSARGRTEAFF
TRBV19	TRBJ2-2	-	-	TGTGCCAGTAAGGGGACGAACACCGGGGAGCTGTTTTTT	CASKGTNTGELFF
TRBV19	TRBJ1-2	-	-	TGTGCCAGTAGTATACCCCAGGGCGGCTATCGCTACACCTTC	CASSIPQGGYRYTF
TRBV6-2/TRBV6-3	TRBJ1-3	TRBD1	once	TGTGCCAGCAGTTCCCTGGACAGGACTGGAAACACCATATATTTT	CASSSLDRTGNTIYF
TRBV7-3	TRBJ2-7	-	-	TGTGCCAGCAGCTTAGATCCTTTAGGACTCAAGTACTTC	CASSLDPLGLKYF
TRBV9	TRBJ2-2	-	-	TGTGCCAGCAGCGAGACCTCCATTGGGGGGGAGCTGTTTTTT	CASSETSIGGELFF
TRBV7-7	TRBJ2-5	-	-	TGTGCCAGCAGCCCCCTCCTAGATAAAGAGACCCAGTACTTC	CASSPLLDKETQYF
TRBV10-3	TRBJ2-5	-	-	TGTGCCATCAGTGAGGTTCAGGGCCCTCGGGAGACCCAGTACTTC	CAISEVQGPRETQYF
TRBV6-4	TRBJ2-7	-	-	TGTGCCAGCAGTGAGAGGGACGGGAGCTCCTACGAGCAGTACTTC	CASSERDGSSYEQYF
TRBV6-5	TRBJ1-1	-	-	TGTGCCAGCAGTCTCCGCCTGAACACTGAAGCTTTCTTT	CASSLRLNTEAFF
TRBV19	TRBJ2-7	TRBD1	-	TGTGCCAGTAGTATAGGCCGGGACAGGGGTCACGAGCAGTACTTC	CASSIGRDRGHEQYF
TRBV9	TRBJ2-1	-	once	TGTGCCAGCAGCGTAGGGCTCAACTACAATGAGCAGTTCTTC	CASSVGLNYNEQFF
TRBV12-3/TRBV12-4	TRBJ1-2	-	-	TGTGCCAGCCAAACAAGGGGCGAGCAGGGCTACACCTTC	CASQTRGEQGYTF
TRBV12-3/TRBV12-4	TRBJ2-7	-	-	TGTGCCAGCAGGATGGGTGTTGGCTACGAGCAGTACTTC	CASRMGVGYEQYF
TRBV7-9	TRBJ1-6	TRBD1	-	TGTGCCAGCAGCTTATTGCGAGGACAGGGGGCGTCGGATTCACCCCTCCACTTT	CASSLLRGQGASDSPLHF
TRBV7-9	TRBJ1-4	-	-	TGTGCCAGCAGCCCACGCGAGGGGCGGGTGGATGAAAAACTGTTTTTT	CASSPREGRVDEKLFF
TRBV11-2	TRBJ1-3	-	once	TGTGCCAGCGAGGGCTGGAGCTCTGGAAACACCATATATTTT	CASEGWSSGNTIYF
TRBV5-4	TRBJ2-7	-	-	TGTGCCAGCAGTCCTGCACTGGGGCAGGGTGTCGACGAGCAGTACTTC	CASSPALGQGVDEQYF
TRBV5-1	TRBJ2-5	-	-	TGCGCCAGCAGCTCGCAGCCGTATCAAGAGACCCAGTACTTC	CASSSQPYQETQYF
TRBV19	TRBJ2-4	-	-	TGTGCCAGTAGTATGGTGAGGGCGGGAGCCAAAAACATTCAGTACTTC	CASSMVRAGAKNIQYF
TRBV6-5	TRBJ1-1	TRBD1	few	TGTGCCAGCAGTTACGGGACAGGGAGAACTGAAGCTTTCTTT	CASSYGTGRTEAFF
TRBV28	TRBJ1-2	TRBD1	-	TGTGCCAGCAGTTTAAACAGGGGCTGGTATGGCTACACCTTC	CASSLNRGWYGYTF
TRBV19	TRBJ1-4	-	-	TGTGCCAGTAAAGAGGGTGCAACTAATGAAAAACTGTTTTTT	CASKEGATNEKLFF